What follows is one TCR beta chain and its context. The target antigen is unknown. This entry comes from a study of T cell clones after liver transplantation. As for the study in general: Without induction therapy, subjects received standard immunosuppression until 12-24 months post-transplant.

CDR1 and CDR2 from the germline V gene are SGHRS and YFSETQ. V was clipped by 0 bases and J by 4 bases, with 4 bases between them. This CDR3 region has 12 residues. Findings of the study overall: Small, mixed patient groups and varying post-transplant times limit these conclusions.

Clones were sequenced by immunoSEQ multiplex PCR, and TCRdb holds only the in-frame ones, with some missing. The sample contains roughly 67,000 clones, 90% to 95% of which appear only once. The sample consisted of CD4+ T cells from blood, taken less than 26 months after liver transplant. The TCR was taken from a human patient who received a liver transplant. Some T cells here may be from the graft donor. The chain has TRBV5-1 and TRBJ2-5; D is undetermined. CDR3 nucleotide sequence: TGCGCCAGCAGCTTGGAGGGAGAGACCCAGTACTTC. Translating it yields CASSLEGETQYF. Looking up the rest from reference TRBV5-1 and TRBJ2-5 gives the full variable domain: KAGVTQTPRYLIKTRGQQVTLSCSPISGHRSVSWYQQTPGQGLQFLFEYFSETQRNKGNFPGRFSGRQFSNSRSEMNVSTLELGDSALYLCASSLEGETQYFGPGTRLLVL.